Below are 7 T cell receptor beta chains sequenced from a single sample in a study of cytomegalovirus exposure and HLA in healthy donors. Primers included in the PCR were 60 Vbeta and 13 Jbeta primers. Profiled with immunoSEQ multiplex PCR; TCRdb holds only in-frame clones, not every one. Among roughly 290,000 clones listed, about four fifths were seen once. What was sequenced was PBMCs. The receptors derive from a girl aged 2 to 9 in good health and CMV-seronegative.

This clone has just one count. The chain combines TRBV28 with TRBJ1-1; weak D call: TRBD1 (6 bases). The CDR3 has 15 residues. Germline V lookup: CDR1 MDHEN, CDR2 SYDVKM. Between the trimmed V and J ends, which lost 5 bases and 2 bases, there was a span of 15 bases. In DNA, the CDR3 is TGTGCCAGCAGTCCCTACCGGGGGGGCAACACTGAAGCTTTCTTT. Its translation is CASSPYRGGNTEAFF. The whole variable domain, remainder taken from reference TRBV28 and TRBJ1-1, is DVKVTQSSRYLVKRTGEKVFLECVQDMDHENMFWYRQDPGLGLRLIYFSYDVKMKEKGDIPEGYSVSREKKERFSLILESASTNQTSMYLCASSPYRGGNTEAFFGQGTRLTVV.

The chain recombines TRBV10-3 with TRBJ2-5; a weak D match, TRBD1 (5 bases). V was shortened by 5 bases and J by 2 bases, with 9 bases between the two germline ends. CDR1 and CDR2 from the germline V gene are ENHRY and SYGVKD. The CDR3 spans 13 residues. This CDR3 is CAISRQLQETQYF. The CDR3 bases are TGTGCCATCAGTAGACAGTTACAAGAGACCCAGTACTTC.

V is TRBV23-1 and J is TRBJ2-3; 11 bases match TRBD2. TRBV23-1 is an ORF, and what it does is uncertain. This CDR3 comprises 17 residues. J was trimmed by 3 bases and V by 7 bases; bases with no gene match: 12. The CDR3 DNA reads TGCGCCAGCACCTTAGCGGGAGGGTCCAATCGGACAGATACGCAGTATTTT. Amino acids: CASTLAGGSNRTDTQYF.

This rearrangement joins TRBV5-5 to TRBJ2-5; 8 bases are a match to TRBD1. Matching the DNA end better, TRBJ2-7 makes the J call doubtful. This CDR3 contains 15 residues. Germline V gene sequence: CDR1 SGHKS, CDR2 YYEKEE (reference sequence). CDR3 protein: CASSLGPGGLYEQYF. In DNA form, the CDR3 reads TGTGCCAGCAGCTTGGGCCCAGGGGGCCTCTACGAGCAGTACTTC.

The genes are TRBV10-2 and TRBJ1-2; TRBD1 aligns across 8 bases. The germline gives CDR1 WSHSY, CDR2 SAAADI. The trim removed 6 bases at V and 6 bases at J, leaving 0 bases unmatched. The CDR3 runs to 11 residues. The CDR3 loop reads CASRTGDGYTF. The CDR3 region has the DNA TGCGCCAGCAGGACAGGGGATGGCTACACCTTC.

The gene calls are TRBV2 and TRBJ1-1, with D perhaps matching TRBD1 (5 bases). Trimming took 4 bases from V and 4 from J, leaving 34 bases between them. CDR1 is SNHLY, CDR2 FYNNEI, per germline. CDR3 length: 21 residues. CDR3 loop: CASSASIGYPSRRDWSTEAFF. CDR3 coding DNA: TGTGCCAGCAGTGCTTCGATAGGATATCCCTCCAGACGGGACTGGAGCACTGAAGCTTTCTTT.

The chain uses TRBV5-5 and TRBJ1-1; possibly TRBD1 for D (5 bases). The germline CDR1 and CDR2 sequences are SGHKS and YYEKEE (reference sequence). The CDR3 totals 11 residues. V lost 6 bases, J lost 9 bases, and 12 bases lay in between. This chain's CDR3 is CASTNRLKAFF. The CDR3 nucleotides read TGTGCCAGCACCAACAGGCTGAAAGCTTTCTTT.